Detailed here is one TCR beta chain. There is no known antigen for this receptor. Base quality data are lacking; no much larger clone is found one base away. The data stem from a study of blood T cell repertoires in COVID-19 (TCRdb year 2020). Broadly, across the study: Collaborator samples came from the United States, Italy and Spain and covered acute and convalescent phases of COVID-19. The prospective study material was composed of cDNA or gDNA derived from T cells, B-cell-depleted T cells, or PBMCs. The dataset comprised deeply sampled blood TCRbeta repertoires from subjects exposed to, actively infected with, or recovered from COVID-19. A freely available public database, intended as a resource for researchers studying the immune response to SARS-CoV-2, is where the repertoires were released. Samples were obtained from the ongoing ImmuneRACE study (first 160 participants) and from approximately 1,200 subjects provided by 6 global collaborators. The sample metadata nearly always contained a de-identified subject ID, COVID-19 status, age in years and sex. HLA class I and class II types, where available, came from metadata supplied by the sample provider rather than from assay-based typing. The paper as a whole reports these results and caveats: Clinical and demographic metadata were provided uncurated, with the amount varying by source and participant.

One collaborating source in Seattle enrolled patients during active infection and followed them longitudinally through the course of disease. Collaborating institutions collected whole blood in K2EDTA tubes following their own protocols. For TCRbeta analysis, collaborators shipped samples as frozen whole blood, isolated PBMCs, or DNA extracted from either of those sample types. The CDR3 runs 11 amino acids, cysteine and phenylalanine included. Just CDR3 DNA is preserved here, 33 bases in frame from base 1. CDR1 and CDR2 (SGHTA, FQGNSA) derive from the germline V gene. V is cut by 0 bases and J by 6 bases, and the space between the germline ends is 2 bases. TCRbeta CDR3 regions were amplified from genomic DNA using the immunoSEQ Assay, a bias-controlled multiplex PCR. The original methods were these. Nucleated cell counts per sample were estimated from amplification of reference gene primers within the assay. To quantify the absolute abundance of each unique TCRbeta CDR3 rearrangement, sequence reads were collapsed and filtered. For each sample, productive Simpson clonality was calculated by taking the square root of Simpson's diversity index across productive rearrangements. Drawn from immuneACCESS, this table holds only the in-frame rearrangements with V and J called that TCRdb kept. Clones are partly lost; checked studies trace under half to an unresolved V gene and leave the rest unexplained. Clone size and V and J calls were adopted from that table, with D and trimming inferred from the DNA. This sample comprises approximately 300,000 clones, over 85% of them detected only once. The ten largest clones represent about 1.7% of the sample.

This clonotype originated in a woman aged 30 to 39 with COVID-19, enrolled during active disease. Rearrangement joined TRBV7-2 to TRBJ1-1; no D gene is confidently identified. Sequences were obtained from peripheral blood. Read as DNA, the sequence is TGTGCCAGCAGCTTAGCCTCTGAAGCTTTCTTT. Translated, this gives CASSLASEAFF.